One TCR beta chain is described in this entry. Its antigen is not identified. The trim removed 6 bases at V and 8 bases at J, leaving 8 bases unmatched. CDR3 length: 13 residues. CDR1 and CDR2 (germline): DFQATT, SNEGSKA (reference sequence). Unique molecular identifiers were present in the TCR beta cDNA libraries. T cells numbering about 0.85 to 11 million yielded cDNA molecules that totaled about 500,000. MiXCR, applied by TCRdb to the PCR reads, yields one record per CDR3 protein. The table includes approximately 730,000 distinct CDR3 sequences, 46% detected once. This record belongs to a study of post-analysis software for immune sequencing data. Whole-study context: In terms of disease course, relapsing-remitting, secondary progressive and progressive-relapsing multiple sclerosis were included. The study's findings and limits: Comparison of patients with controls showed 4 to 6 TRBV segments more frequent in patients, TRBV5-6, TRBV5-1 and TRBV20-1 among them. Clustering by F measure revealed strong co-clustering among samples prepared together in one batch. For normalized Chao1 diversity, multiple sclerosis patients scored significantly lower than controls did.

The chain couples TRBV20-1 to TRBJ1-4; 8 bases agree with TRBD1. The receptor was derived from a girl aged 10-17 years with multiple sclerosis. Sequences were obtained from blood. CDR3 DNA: TGCAGTGCAGGGACAGGTATAGGCGAAAAACTGTTTTTT. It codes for CSAGTGIGEKLFF.